These 28 T cell receptor beta chains were all obtained from the same sample, sequenced in a study of blood T cell repertoires in COVID-19 (dated by TCRdb to 2020 to 2022). The protocol used for the library was the immunoSEQ multiplex PCR assay. TCRdb took over this immuneACCESS table, retaining in-frame rearrangements with V and J assigned. Such tables are incomplete; in checked studies, under half of the missing clones stem from an unresolved V gene, and the remainder is unexplained. The sample has about 170,000 clones on record, approximately 83% of them singletons. Of the sample, approximately 11% is held by the ten largest clones. The sample taken for sequencing was peripheral blood. Every receptor here comes from a man between 65 and 85 years old with active or convalescent COVID-19.

V and J are TRBV2 and TRBJ1-1, with TRBD1 identical over 9 bases. From germline, CDR1 is SNHLY and CDR2 FYNNEI. The CDR3 length is 12 residues. V trimming: 4 bases; J trimming: 10 bases; junction bases outside the gene matches: 4. The CDR3 here is CASSGTGAGAFF. CDR3 DNA: TGTGCCAGCAGTGGGACAGGGGCTGGAGCTTTCTTT.

The chain couples TRBV10-2 to TRBJ1-1; D is uncertain. Germline CDR1 WSHSY, CDR2 SAAADI. The CDR3 length is 15 residues. V was cut by 5 bases and J by 1 base, with 14 bases left in between. CDR3 protein: CASSPQLSGNTEAFF. CDR3 DNA sequence: TGCGCCAGCAGTCCACAGCTTTCCGGGAACACTGAAGCTTTCTTT.

The table lists this clone with a few counts. The chain couples TRBV7-2 to TRBJ1-1, with 7 positions matching TRBD1. The CDR3 contains 17 residues. V trimming: 2 bases; J trimming: 0 bases; junction bases outside the gene matches: 9. Germline assignment: CDR1 SGHTA and CDR2 FQGNSA. CDR3 loop: CASSLFQTGNMNTEAFF. The CDR3 DNA follows: TGTGCCAGCAGCTTATTTCAGACAGGGAACATGAACACTGAAGCTTTCTTT.

V and J are TRBV28 and TRBJ1-1; TRBD1 matches 9 bases. The germline V gene has CDR1 MDHEN and CDR2 SYDVKM. The CDR3 consists of 16 residues. V trimming: 5 bases; J trimming: 4 bases; junction bases outside the gene matches: 11. CDR3 sequence reads: CASSPPNPGQGTEAFF. CDR3 in DNA: TGTGCCAGCAGTCCCCCCAACCCGGGACAGGGCACTGAAGCTTTCTTT.

The rearrangement uses TRBV18 and TRBJ1-1; possible D gene TRBD1, 5 bases. Trimming removed 8 bases from V and 1 base from J, with 11 bases in between. This CDR3 is 13 amino acids long. CDR1 and CDR2 from the germline V gene are KGHSH and LQKENI. The CDR3 coding sequence is TGTGCCAGCCTAGGGGAATGGAACACTGAAGCTTTCTTT. Its protein product is CASLGEWNTEAFF.

The chain carries TRBV7-7 and TRBJ2-5; the match to TRBD2 covers 13 bases. CDR1 is SSHAT and CDR2 is FNYEAQ in the germline V gene (reference sequence). The V and J ends lost 5 bases and 0 bases, in that order; junction bases with no gene match: 9. This CDR3 spans 18 amino acids. CDR3 loop: CASSPARTSGGYQETQYF. In nucleotides, the CDR3 is TGTGCCAGCAGCCCCGCGCGGACTAGCGGGGGTTACCAAGAGACCCAGTACTTC.

The chain uses TRBV27 and TRBJ2-4, with TRBD1 matching 10 bases. The CDR3 covers 12 residues. Germline loops: CDR1 MNHEY, CDR2 SMNVEV (reference sequence). V trimming: 6 bases; J trimming: 12 bases; junction bases outside the gene matches: 5. This chain's CDR3 is CASSHRQGAQYF. The CDR3 region has the DNA TGTGCCAGCAGCCACCGACAGGGGGCTCAGTACTTC.

This sequence joins TRBV25-1 and TRBJ1-1; D is possibly TRBD1 (6 bases). CDR1 is MGHDK and CDR2 is SYGVNS in the germline V gene. CDR3 length: 13 residues. V dropped 6 bases and J dropped 3 bases, with 11 bases sitting between them. For the CDR3, the DNA is TGTGCCAGCAGACTCACAGGGTACACTGAAGCTTTCTTT. It specifies CASRLTGYTEAFF.

This chain links TRBV19 with TRBJ1-5; D gene unclear. Germline CDR1 reads LNHDA; CDR2 reads SQIVND (reference sequence). CDR3 length: 16 residues. Deletions cut 7 bases from V and 1 base from J, with 17 bases between. CDR3 residues: CASTPTRGWSNQPQHF. The CDR3 DNA reads TGTGCCAGTACCCCGACCCGGGGTTGGAGCAATCAGCCCCAGCATTTT.

The V gene is TRBV7-9, the J gene TRBJ2-4; TRBD1 agrees at 10 bases. Germline V gene data show CDR1 as SEHNR and CDR2 as FQNEAQ (reference sequence). The CDR3 extends over 16 amino acids. V was pared by 4 bases and J by 2 bases, with 5 bases of the junction left unmatched. CDR3 coding DNA: TGTGCCAGCAGCTCCGGACAGGGGGTTTCCAAAAACATTCAGTACTTC. This encodes CASSSGQGVSKNIQYF.

The chain is built from TRBV5-1 and TRBJ2-7; the D gene is possibly TRBD2 (6 bases). The germline CDR1 and CDR2 sequences are SGHRS and YFSETQ. The CDR3 consists of 14 residues. V was shortened by 9 bases and J by 3 bases, with 19 bases between the two germline ends. In nucleotides, the CDR3 is TGCGCCACCAGAGGGGAGGCTGGTAGCTACGAGCAGTACTTC. Translation gives CATRGEAGSYEQYF.

The chain links TRBV21-1 to TRBJ1-5. TRBV21-1 is a recognized pseudogene. The CDR3 contains 16 residues. CDR3 DNA sequence: TGTGCCAGCAGCTCTCCGGGACTCAAGAGCAATCAGCCCCAGCATTTT. This sequence encodes CASSSPGLKSNQPQHF.

The chain carries TRBV5-1 and TRBJ2-7; TRBD2 matches at 11 bases. The germline gives CDR1 SGHRS, CDR2 YFSETQ. The CDR3 spans 15 residues. V lost 4 bases and J lost 5; bases outside the gene matches: 8. The chain's CDR3 is CASSTLAGEAHEQYF. CDR3 nucleotides: TGCGCCAGCAGCACACTAGCGGGGGAGGCCCACGAGCAGTACTTC.

The chain has TRBV2 and TRBJ1-6, with 8 bases lining up with TRBD1. The V gene's germline CDR1 is SNHLY and CDR2 FYNNEI. The J segment lost 6 bases and the V segment lost 3 bases, leaving 10 bases of the junction unmatched. The CDR3 spans 17 residues. The CDR3, as DNA: TGTGCCAGCAGTGACAATTTGGGGGGACAGGTTAATTCACCCCTCCACTTT. Protein product: CASSDNLGGQVNSPLHF.

This sequence joins TRBV10-2 and TRBJ1-2; D may be TRBD1 (6 bases). There are 13 residues in the CDR3. The V end was cut by 10 bases, the J end by 7 bases, with 19 bases between. From germline, CDR1 is WSHSY and CDR2 SAAADI. This CDR3 reads CATNARGGFGYTF. In DNA form, the CDR3 reads TGCGCCACCAACGCTAGGGGGGGCTTTGGCTACACCTTC.

This rearrangement joins TRBV11-1 to TRBJ1-1, with TRBD1 as a possible D gene (6 bases). V lost 5 bases, J lost 0 bases, and 16 bases lay in between. Germline CDR1 reads SGHAT; CDR2 reads FQDESV (reference sequence). This CDR3 comprises 16 residues. The CDR3 loop is CASSAGQRGLNTEAFF. As DNA, the CDR3 is TGTGCCAGCAGCGCCGGACAGAGGGGTTTGAACACTGAAGCTTTCTTT.

This rearrangement joins TRBV6-2 or TRBV6-3 to TRBJ2-1, with 7 positions matching TRBD1. J lost 8 bases, V lost 6 bases, and 19 bases had no gene match. CDR3 length: 17 amino acids. Germline V gene data show CDR1 as MNHEY and CDR2 as SVGEGT. CDR3 region: CASSATPDRVLRDEQFF. For the CDR3, the DNA is TGTGCCAGCAGCGCCACCCCAGACAGGGTTCTTAGGGATGAGCAGTTCTTC.

The chain employs TRBV4-2 and TRBJ1-2; 9 bases fit TRBD1. The V segment lost 3 bases and the J segment 8 bases; nucleotides outside the gene matches: 10. CDR3 length equals 15 residues. CDR1 and CDR2 from the germline V gene are LGHNA and YNFKEQ. The CDR3 nucleotides are TGTGCCAGCAGCCATCCCAATGGACAGGGGCAGGGCTACACCTTC. Its protein is CASSHPNGQGQGYTF.

This chain uses TRBV29-1 with TRBJ2-7; 7 bases are a match to TRBD1. Germline lookup yields CDR1 SQVTM and CDR2 ANQGSEA. This CDR3 has 12 amino acids. The V segment lost 4 bases and the J segment 6 bases; nucleotides outside the gene matches: 6. This CDR3 reads CSVGTGFSEQYF. DNA for the CDR3: TGCAGCGTTGGGACAGGATTCTCCGAGCAGTACTTC.

V and J are TRBV7-2 and TRBJ2-7, with a weak D call TRBD1 (5 bases). Germline values: CDR1 SGHTA, CDR2 FQGNSA. V was pared by 3 bases and J by 6 bases, with 12 bases between. The CDR3 is made up of 13 amino acids. CDR3 sequence: CASSFTPGFEQYF. The CDR3 DNA follows: TGTGCCAGCAGCTTCACCCCAGGGTTCGAGCAGTACTTC. The variable domain in full, completed from reference TRBV7-2 and TRBJ2-7, reads GAGVSQSPSNKVTEKGKDVELRCDPISGHTALYWYRQSLGQGLEFLIYFQGNSAPDKSGLPSDRFSAERTGGSVSTLTIQRTQQEDSAVYLCASSFTPGFEQYFGPGTRLTVT.

The J gene is TRBJ2-3, the V gene TRBV7-6; 8 nucleotides agree with TRBD1. Losses at the gene ends were 7 bases for V and 4 bases for J; bases not matched to a gene: 4. CDR3 length: 13 residues. In germline, CDR1 is SGHVS, CDR2 FNYEAQ. Here the CDR3 reads CASTPGGPDTQYF. The CDR3 nucleotides read TGTGCCAGCACCCCAGGGGGCCCAGATACGCAGTATTTT.

CDR3 loop: CASSPPGPGDGTQYF. The CDR3 coding sequence is TGTGCCAGCTCACCTCCGGGACCGGGAGATGGTACGCAGTATTTT. J is TRBJ2-3 and V is TRBV18; tentative D call: TRBD2 (6 bases). The CDR3 runs 15 residues. CDR1 is KGHSH, CDR2 LQKENI, per germline. V gave up 3 bases and J gave up 8 bases, with 18 bases separating them.

The J gene is TRBJ1-5, the V gene TRBV6-2 or TRBV6-3, with TRBD1 matching over 9 bases. The junction had 7 bases not matched to a gene; V was cut back by 6 bases and J by 4 bases. Germline V gene data show CDR1 as MNHEY and CDR2 as SVGEGT. The CDR3 extends over 15 amino acids. CDR3 sequence (DNA): TGTGCCAGCAGCCGCGAAGGGACAGGGAATCAGCCCCAGCATTTT. It translates to CASSREGTGNQPQHF.

The J gene is TRBJ1-1, the V gene TRBV5-4; weak D call: TRBD1 (6 bases). Per the germline V gene, CDR1 is SGHNT and CDR2 is YYREEE (reference sequence). The CDR3 extends over 15 amino acids. Trimming took off 4 bases at V and 2 bases at J, with 15 bases between the two ends. The CDR3 DNA sequence: TGTGCCAGCAGCCCTGGAGGACAGCCAAACACTGAAGCTTTCTTT. It codes for CASSPGGQPNTEAFF.

V gene TRBV14 combines with J gene TRBJ2-7; D might be TRBD2 (6 bases). CDR1 SGHDN and CDR2 FVKESK come from the germline V gene. Trimming cost V 2 bases and J 0 bases, with 23 bases left between them. This CDR3 contains 19 residues. Written as DNA, the CDR3 is TGTGCCAGCAGCCAATTCCCGGGACGGGCGAGCGGGTCCTCCTACGAGCAGTACTTC. Protein: CASSQFPGRASGSSYEQYF.

The chain combines TRBV29-1 with TRBJ1-3; D gene unclear. V lost 4 bases and J 0 bases, leaving 7 bases between the germline ends. The germline gives CDR1 SQVTM, CDR2 ANQGSEA. The CDR3 sequence is 13 residues long. The CDR3 loop reads CSVGLSSGNTIYF. For the CDR3, the DNA is TGCAGCGTTGGTTTGAGCTCTGGAAACACCATATATTTT.

This chain connects TRBV19 to TRBJ2-3, with a weak D call TRBD1 (6 bases). V was pared by 3 bases and J by 3 bases, with 10 bases between. Germline V gene data show CDR1 as LNHDA and CDR2 as SQIVND (reference sequence). This CDR3 is 14 amino acids long. DNA of the CDR3: TGTGCCAGTAGTATGGGGGCCAGGACAGATACGCAGTATTTT. Its translation: CASSMGARTDTQYF. The complete variable domain, with remaining parts taken from reference TRBV19 and TRBJ2-3, reads DGGITQSPKYLFRKEGQNVTLSCEQNLNHDAMYWYRQDPGQGLRLIYYSQIVNDFQKGDIAEGYSVSREKKESFPLTVTSAQKNPTAFYLCASSMGARTDTQYFGPGTRLTVL.

CDR3 sequence: CASSPRGEPTEAFF. CDR3 bases: TGTGCCAGCTCACCCAGGGGGGAGCCCACTGAAGCTTTCTTT. V and J are TRBV18 and TRBJ1-1; 7 bases align to TRBD1. Looked up from germline, CDR1 is KGHSH and CDR2 is LQKENI. This CDR3 spans 14 amino acids. V trimming: 3 bases; J trimming: 4 bases; junction bases outside the gene matches: 5.